This T cell receptor beta chain was profiled in a study of Ad26.COV2.S vaccination and SARS-CoV-2 variants. The data were produced by immunoSEQ multiplex PCR, yet TCRdb's version contains in-frame clones alone and is incomplete. The sample has roughly 700,000 clones, around 90% seen once; the top ten hold about 1.5%. Sample treatment: roughly 20 received Ad26.COV2.S at low or high dose, single or two shots; 5 received placebo; per-sample allocation not given. Each sample was drawn 63 days after the first injection (of vaccine or placebo). Looked up from germline, CDR1 is SGHRS and CDR2 is YFSETQ. Deletions cut 7 bases from V and 1 base from J, with 14 bases between. The CDR3 runs 14 residues.

This chain joins TRBV5-1 and TRBJ1-1; tentative D call: TRBD1 (5 bases). This TCR derives from a person aged 18 to 65 who received the Ad26.COV2.S COVID-19 vaccine or a placebo. Sequenced here: peripheral blood, sampled in a trial of Ad26.COV2.S vaccine versus placebo. Here the CDR3 reads CASRRDEGNTEAFF. CDR3 sequence (DNA): TGCGCCAGCCGCCGGGACGAGGGGAACACTGAAGCTTTCTTT.